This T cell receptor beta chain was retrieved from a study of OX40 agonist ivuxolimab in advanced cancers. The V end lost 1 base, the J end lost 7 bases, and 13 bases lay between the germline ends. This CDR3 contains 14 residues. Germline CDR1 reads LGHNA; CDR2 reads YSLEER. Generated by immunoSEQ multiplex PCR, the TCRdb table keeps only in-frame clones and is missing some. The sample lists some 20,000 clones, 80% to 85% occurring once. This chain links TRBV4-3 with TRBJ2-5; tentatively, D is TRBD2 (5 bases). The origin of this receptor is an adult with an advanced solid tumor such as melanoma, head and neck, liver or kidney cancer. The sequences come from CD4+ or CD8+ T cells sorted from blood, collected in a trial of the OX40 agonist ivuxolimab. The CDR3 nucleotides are TGCGCCAGCAGCCAAGCCGTCATAGGAGGGACCCAGTACTTC. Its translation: CASSQAVIGGTQYF.